One T cell receptor beta chain is described in this entry. It may be a read error: a sequence one base away is much more abundant. These data belong to a study of early T cells in non-severe SARS-CoV-2 infection. In the study overall: Sequencing was performed on bulk RNA from unsorted whole blood, leaving chains unpaired.

V was cut by 0 bases and J by 12 bases, with 9 bases left in between. Germline CDR1 LNHNV, CDR2 YYDKDF (reference sequence). The CDR3 is made up of 12 amino acids. TCRdb used MiXCR to reprocess the 5' RACE reads, holding one entry per CDR3 protein. Among more than 55,000 distinct CDR3 sequences listed, roughly 13% were seen once. J is TRBJ2-1 and V is TRBV15, with D possibly matching TRBD2 (6 bases). The TCR originated in an adult who was a healthcare worker with PCR-confirmed SARS-CoV-2 infection or an uninfected control (not recorded which). Source: whole blood, taken at baseline. CDR3 coding DNA: TGTGCCACCAGCAGAGACGTGGGAGGGCAGTTCTTC. Amino acid sequence: CATSRDVGGQFF.